This entry features one T cell receptor (beta chain) sequence. The antigen remains unidentified. Investigators made cDNA in eight separate reactions per sample. Nested PCRs (approximately 17 and 9 cycles, two total) were applied to TCRalpha and TCRbeta cDNA. TCRdb re-called the 5' RACE reads and shows each CDR3 protein once, DNA omitted. The listing records around 450,000 distinct CDR3 sequences. This sample was included in a study of monozygotic twins with inflammatory bowel disease. Study results and limitations: Reduced clonotype sharing with other individuals was observed in IBD patients relative to healthy twins, especially with disease activity.

CDR3 length: 13 amino acids. The germline CDR1 and CDR2 sequences are SGHDN and FVKESK. Sequenced input: blood. The receptor comes from a human donor with ulcerative colitis or Crohn's disease, or a healthy co-twin of an affected twin (not recorded which). The genes are TRBV14 and TRBJ1-2; there is no DNA to check the TCRdb D call of TRBD1. CDR3 region: CASSQERKGGYTF.